The clone carrying this TCR beta chain showed up just once. Other nucleotide sequences in the sample specify the same CDR3. The data stem from a study of shared clonotypes between healthy human individuals. Study information: Per donor, three plates held CD4 naive cells, three held CD4 memory, two held CD8 naive and one held CD8 memory.

The study enrolled healthy HIV-negative adults without recent acute infections or vaccinations as donors. CDR1 and CDR2 (germline): GTSNPN, SVGIG (reference sequence). The CDR3 contains 12 residues. After removal of 1 base from V and 7 bases from J, the junction contained 3 bases not matched to a gene. The method was immunoSEQ multiplex PCR; TCRdb's version includes in-frame clones alone and lacks a portion of them. The sample holds roughly 1,600,000 clones; about 98.5% are singletons and the top ten take roughly 0.35%. The specimen sequenced was naive CD4+ T cells sorted from blood. This sample's subset: CD45RA+ positively selected. The sequence derives from a man aged 25 to 45 in good health. The V gene is TRBV30, the J gene TRBJ1-2, with 7 bases fitting TRBD1. CDR3 loop: CAWSGQGGGYTF. In nucleotides, the CDR3 is TGTGCCTGGAGTGGACAGGGTGGTGGCTACACCTTC.